The source of this TCR beta chain is a study of blood T cell repertoires in COVID-19. Some clones are missing from TCRdb's copy, which holds only in-frame ones; the method was immunoSEQ multiplex PCR. The data contain about 250,000 clones, roughly 80% of them singletons. This sequence was found in a man older than 75 with acute or convalescent COVID-19. Sequencing was done on a sample of peripheral blood.

The CDR3 loop reads CSVHGGAGVNTEAFF. The DNA for the CDR3 is TGCAGCGTTCATGGCGGGGCAGGAGTGAACACTGAAGCTTTCTTT. V is TRBV29-1 and J is TRBJ1-1; D may be TRBD1 (5 bases). The germline V and J ends were trimmed by 5 bases and 0 bases, with 16 bases remaining between them. The CDR3 totals 15 residues. Germline CDR1 reads SQVTM; CDR2 reads ANQGSEA.